This T cell receptor beta chain was recorded in a study of cytomegalovirus exposure and HLA in healthy donors. CDR3 length: 15 residues. Germline trimming cut 3 bases from V and 0 bases from J; bases unmatched to any gene: 4. Germline CDR1 and CDR2: SEHNR and FQNEAQ (reference sequence). PCR was performed using 60 Vbeta and 13 Jbeta primers. Profiled with immunoSEQ multiplex PCR; TCRdb holds only in-frame clones, not every one. The repertoire holds approximately 97,000 clones, with roughly 85% as singletons. Specimen: PBMCs. The chain employs TRBV7-9 and TRBJ2-7; 8 bases fit TRBD1. The receptor was derived from a man aged 40-49 years in good health and CMV-seronegative. CDR3 bases: TGTGCCAGCAGCTTGTTCACAGGGGGCTCCTACGAGCAGTACTTC. Translated: CASSLFTGGSYEQYF.